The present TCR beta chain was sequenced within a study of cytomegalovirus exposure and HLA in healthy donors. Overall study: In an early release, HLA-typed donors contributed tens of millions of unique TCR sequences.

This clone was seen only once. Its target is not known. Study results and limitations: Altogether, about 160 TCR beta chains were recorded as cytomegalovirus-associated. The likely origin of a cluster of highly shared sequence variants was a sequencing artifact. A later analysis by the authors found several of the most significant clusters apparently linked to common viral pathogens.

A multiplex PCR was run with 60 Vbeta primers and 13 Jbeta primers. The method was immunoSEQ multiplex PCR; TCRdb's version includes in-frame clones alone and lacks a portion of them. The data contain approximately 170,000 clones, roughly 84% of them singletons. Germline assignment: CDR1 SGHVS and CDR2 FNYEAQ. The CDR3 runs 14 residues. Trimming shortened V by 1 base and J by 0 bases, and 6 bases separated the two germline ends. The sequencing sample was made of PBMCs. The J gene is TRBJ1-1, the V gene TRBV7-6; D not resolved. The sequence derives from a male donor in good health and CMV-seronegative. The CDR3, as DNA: TGTGCCAGCAGCTTAGAGAACATGAACACTGAAGCTTTCTTT. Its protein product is CASSLENMNTEAFF.